The 31 T cell receptor beta chains in this list originate from one sample, sequenced in a study of T-cell memory formation after mild COVID-19. A single record per CDR3 protein comes from TCRdb applying MiXCR to the 5' RACE reads. This sample has about 140,000 distinct CDR3 sequences; 14% occur once, and the top ten carry 12% to 15%. Sample: PBMCs or a T cell subset sorted from them (not recorded which). Receptors originate from an adult woman who had mild COVID-19 (a few samples of this study predate the infection). Cell type and time point are not known.

The sample holds many counts of this clonotype. This rearrangement joins TRBV12-3 or TRBV12-4 to TRBJ2-1; TRBD1 matches 7 bases. The junction had 11 bases not matched to a gene; V was cut back by 2 bases and J by 4 bases. The CDR3 length is 17 residues. Here the CDR3 reads CASSLYSGDSLYNEQFF. The CDR3 region has the DNA TGTGCCAGCAGTTTATATTCCGGGGACAGCCTATACAATGAGCAGTTCTTC.

This clonotype was picked up a small number of times. The rearrangement links TRBV6-1 to TRBJ1-4; 7 bases are a match to TRBD1. This CDR3 is built from 15 residues. Germline values: CDR1 MNHNS, CDR2 SASEGT. V shed 2 bases and J 6 bases; nucleotides not matched to a gene: 6. The CDR3 reads CASSERGTVYEKLFF. DNA of the CDR3: TGTGCCAGCAGTGAAAGGGGGACAGTGTATGAAAAACTGTTTTTT.

The chain links TRBV14 to TRBJ2-3, with TRBD1 matching 9 bases. V lost 4 bases, J lost 1 base, and 12 bases stayed unmatched. The length of the CDR3 is 18 residues. Germline V gives CDR1 SGHDN, CDR2 FVKESK. The CDR3 DNA reads TGTGCCAGCAGCCTAACCGGGACAGGGAGGTATGGCACAGATACGCAGTATTTT. Encoded protein: CASSLTGTGRYGTDTQYF.

This chain uses TRBV30 with TRBJ2-7; 11 nucleotides align to TRBD2. V shed 4 bases and J 6 bases; nucleotides not matched to a gene: 5. This CDR3 comprises 13 residues. Germline V gene data show CDR1 as GTSNPN and CDR2 as SVGIG (reference sequence). CDR3 amino acids: CAWTPGLAVEQYF. CDR3 bases: TGTGCCTGGACTCCGGGACTAGCGGTCGAGCAGTACTTC.

This sequence joins TRBV5-1 and TRBJ1-1; D is undetermined. This CDR3 has 14 residues. V gave up 2 bases and J gave up 1 base, with 9 bases separating them. The germline V gene encodes CDR1 SGHRS and CDR2 YFSETQ. The DNA for the CDR3 is TGCGCCAGCAGCTTTTATTTGGAGAACACTGAAGCTTTCTTT. This gives the protein CASSFYLENTEAFF.

The V gene is TRBV24-1, the J gene TRBJ2-7, with D tentatively TRBD1 (5 bases). V lost 2 bases, J lost 4 bases, and 8 bases lay in between. Germline CDR1 is KGHDR and CDR2 is SFDVKD. The CDR3 spans 13 residues. Here the CDR3 DNA reads TGTGCCACCAGTGATTCCAACAGGTACGAGCAGTACTTC. Translated: CATSDSNRYEQYF.

The gene calls are TRBV21-1 and TRBJ2-7; TRBD1 is the table's D call and was not checked against the DNA. TRBV21-1 is a listed pseudogene. There are 15 residues in the CDR3. CDR3: CASSKEGDSFYEQYF. DNA of the CDR3: TGTGCCAGCAGCAAAGAGGGGGATTCTTTCTACGAGCAGTACTTC.

The sample holds a few counts of this clonotype. This rearrangement joins TRBV29-1 to TRBJ2-3, with D tentatively TRBD2 (6 bases). The V gene lost 7 bases and the J gene lost 1 base, with 15 bases spanning the gap. Germline CDR1 reads SQVTM; CDR2 reads ANQGSEA. The CDR3 runs 14 residues. The CDR3 sequence is CSAAGHQGTDTQYF. The CDR3 DNA is TGCAGCGCTGCGGGGCATCAGGGCACAGATACGCAGTATTTT.

This clonotype has ten or more counts. The J gene is TRBJ2-1, the V gene TRBV12-3 or TRBV12-4; 7 bases fit TRBD2. The CDR3 length is 16 residues. J gave up 12 bases and V 6 bases, and 20 bases lay outside the gene matches. As DNA, the CDR3 is TGTGCCAGCAGCCCCTCGTATCTAGCGGCTAACCAAGGGCAGTTCTTC. Translated: CASSPSYLAANQGQFF.

This chain links TRBV21-1 with TRBJ1-5. TRBV21-1 constitutes a pseudogene. The CDR3 contains 18 residues. CDR3 coding DNA: TGTGCCAGCAGCAAAGTGGCCAATCGCGACTCTAACAATCAGCCCCAGCATTTT. Translation: CASSKVANRDSNNQPQHF.

The CDR3 nucleotides read TGTGCCAGCAGATCCTGGACTAGCGGCTCCTACGAGCAGTACTTC. Protein product: CASRSWTSGSYEQYF. The chain has TRBV6-5 and TRBJ2-7; 10 bases line up with TRBD2. CDR1 and CDR2 (germline): MNHEY, SVGAGI. The length of the CDR3 is 15 residues. With V trimmed by 6 bases and J by 0 bases, 5 bases remained unmatched.

The V and J genes are TRBV5-1 and TRBJ2-5, with TRBD1 as a possible D gene (5 bases). Deletions cut 1 base from V and 4 bases from J, with 17 bases between. This CDR3 comprises 16 residues. The V gene's germline CDR1 is SGHRS and CDR2 YFSETQ. Here the CDR3 reads CASSLRPGSIGETQYF. The DNA for the CDR3 is TGCGCCAGCAGCTTGCGGCCAGGGTCTATTGGAGAGACCCAGTACTTC.

This chain links TRBV12-3 or TRBV12-4 with TRBJ2-2; TRBD2 is a possible D gene (6 bases). V was shortened by 7 bases and J by 2 bases, with 17 bases between the two germline ends. The CDR3 totals 16 residues. The CDR3 spells CASTVGGGINTGELFF. CDR3 DNA: TGTGCCAGCACCGTCGGTGGGGGGATTAACACCGGGGAGCTGTTTTTT.

The chain combines TRBV27 with TRBJ1-5; the D gene is possibly TRBD1 (5 bases). Trimming stripped 2 bases from V and 2 bases from J, with 7 bases between. Per germline, CDR1 MNHEY and CDR2 SMNVEV (reference sequence). The CDR3 is 14 residues long. The CDR3 sequence: CASSLRGRNQPQHF. The CDR3 region has the DNA TGTGCCAGCAGTTTAAGGGGTCGCAATCAGCCCCAGCATTTT.

The CDR3 here is CASSDPQSGGNQPQHF. In nucleotides, the CDR3 is TGTGCCAGCAGTGACCCCCAGTCAGGGGGCAATCAGCCCCAGCATTTT. This chain links TRBV25-1 with TRBJ1-5; tentatively, D is TRBD1 (6 bases). Germline CDR1 MGHDK, CDR2 SYGVNS. With 3 bases removed from V and 2 bases from J, the gap between germline ends came to 14 bases. The CDR3 sequence is 16 residues long.

The chain has TRBV5-1 and TRBJ1-2; 7 bases line up with TRBD1. In germline, CDR1 is SGHRS, CDR2 YFSETQ. The V and J ends lost 2 bases and 2 bases, in that order; junction bases with no gene match: 3. This CDR3 has 14 amino acids. The DNA of the CDR3 is TGCGCCAGCAGCTTTGACAGGGCAAACTATGGCTACACCTTC. Translated: CASSFDRANYGYTF. The full variable domain, completed using reference TRBV5-1 and TRBJ1-2, is KAGVTQTPRYLIKTRGQQVTLSCSPISGHRSVSWYQQTPGQGLQFLFEYFSETQRNKGNFPGRFSGRQFSNSRSEMNVSTLELGDSALYLCASSFDRANYGYTFGSGTRLTVV.

This clonotype has only a few counts. The chain employs TRBV5-5 and TRBJ2-3, with TRBD1 identical over 7 bases. This CDR3 is 16 amino acids long. Unmatched junction bases numbered 7, after V lost 2 bases and J lost 1 base. The germline V gene has CDR1 SGHKS and CDR2 YYEKEE (reference sequence). The CDR3 nucleotides are TGTGCCAGCAGCTTACAGGGGCTGGGGGGCACAGATACGCAGTATTTT. Its translation is CASSLQGLGGTDTQYF.

For this clonotype: A read error may account for a junction end that differs from germline. The V and J genes are TRBV30 and TRBJ1-6; D ambiguous. Germline-derived CDR1 and CDR2 are GTSNPN and SVGIG (reference sequence). The CDR3 contains 14 residues. The CDR3 DNA follows: TGTGCCTGGAGTGTAGGGAGGTTTAATTCACCCCTACACTTT. Protein sequence: CAWSVGRFNSPLHF.

This clonotype was seen a few times. The chain combines TRBV12-5 with TRBJ2-2, with unresolved D. Germline V gene sequence: CDR1 LGHNT, CDR2 FRNRAP. Trimming pared 2 bases from V and 5 bases from J, leaving 6 bases between. This CDR3 is 13 amino acids long. CDR3 sequence: CASGLSGTGELFF. The CDR3 DNA sequence: TGTGCTAGTGGTTTGTCTGGGACCGGGGAGCTGTTTTTT.

The chain uses TRBV9 and TRBJ2-3; the D is unclear. Germline CDR1 and CDR2: SGDLS and YYNGEE. The CDR3 has 14 amino acids. V shed 0 bases and J shed 6 bases, with 11 bases lying between them. The CDR3: CASSVGTIGDTQYF. The CDR3 nucleotides read TGTGCCAGCAGCGTAGGGACCATCGGGGATACGCAGTATTTT.

The chain has TRBV14 and TRBJ2-7; 8 bases fit TRBD1. The CDR3 has 14 residues. Trimming at V came to 4 bases and at J to 3 bases, leaving 5 bases not matched to a gene. Germline assignment: CDR1 SGHDN and CDR2 FVKESK. CDR3 amino acids: CASSPQGAGYEQYF. DNA of the CDR3: TGTGCCAGCAGCCCCCAGGGGGCCGGCTACGAGCAGTACTTC. Full variable domain (remainder filled in from reference TRBV14 and TRBJ2-7): EAGVTQFPSHSVIEKGQTVTLRCDPISGHDNLYWYRRVMGKEIKFLLHFVKESKQDESGMPNNRFLAERTGGTYSTLKVQPAELEDSGVYFCASSPQGAGYEQYFGPGTRLTVT.

This rearrangement joins TRBV6-6 to TRBJ1-4, with D possibly TRBD1 on 6 matching bases. In germline, CDR1 is MNHNY, CDR2 SVGAGI (reference sequence). The CDR3 has 13 amino acids. V lost 6 bases and J lost 8, with 13 bases in between. DNA for the CDR3: TGTGCCAGCAGGTCCGGGACAAGCGAAAAACTGTTTTTT. Its protein product is CASRSGTSEKLFF.

The chain uses TRBV14 and TRBJ1-2; 8 nucleotides agree with TRBD1. V was pared by 0 bases and J by 4 bases, with 7 bases of the junction left unmatched. CDR1 and CDR2 (germline): SGHDN, FVKESK. The CDR3 is 16 amino acids. DNA of the CDR3: TGTGCCAGCAGCCAAGATGTGAGACAGGGGTCCTATGGCTACACCTTC. The encoded protein is CASSQDVRQGSYGYTF.

The rearrangement links TRBV2 to TRBJ2-1; 8 bases are a match to TRBD2. V shed 6 bases, J shed 7 bases, and the junction held 20 bases outside the gene matches. The CDR3 sequence is 18 residues long. Germline assignment: CDR1 SNHLY and CDR2 FYNNEI. The CDR3 spells CASRRDELAGNFPNEQFF. The DNA of the CDR3 is TGTGCCAGCAGAAGAGATGAGTTAGCGGGAAATTTCCCTAATGAGCAGTTCTTC. The full variable domain, in which reference TRBV2 and TRBJ2-1 provide the parts outside the CDR3, is EPEVTQTPSHQVTQMGQEVILRCVPISNHLYFYWYRQILGQKVEFLVSFYNNEISEKSEIFDDQFSVERPDGSNFTLKIRSTKLEDSAMYFCASRRDELAGNFPNEQFFGPGTRLTVL.

This clonotype was observed a handful of times. The rearrangement links TRBV9 to TRBJ2-1; 7 bases match TRBD2. The J segment lost 5 bases and the V segment lost 0 bases, leaving 5 bases of the junction unmatched. The germline V gene encodes CDR1 SGDLS and CDR2 YYNGEE. The CDR3 runs to 15 residues. In nucleotides, the CDR3 is TGTGCCAGCAGCGTAGAGGCTAGCGGAGACAATGAGCAGTTCTTC. The encoded protein is CASSVEASGDNEQFF.

The CDR3 DNA reads TGTGCCAGTAGTATTGTCCTAGCGGGAAAGGTCGGGGAGCTGTTTTTT. Amino acids: CASSIVLAGKVGELFF. The chain is built from TRBV19 and TRBJ2-2, with TRBD2 matching over 9 bases. V was pared by 3 bases and J by 7 bases, with 9 bases of the junction left unmatched. Germline V gene lookup returns CDR1 LNHDA and CDR2 SQIVND (reference sequence). The CDR3 runs 16 residues.

This clonotype came up a few times. The chain has TRBV5-1 and TRBJ1-1, with 9 bases fitting TRBD1. The germline V gene encodes CDR1 SGHRS and CDR2 YFSETQ. The V and J ends lost 4 bases and 4 bases, in that order; junction bases with no gene match: 5. The CDR3 spans 14 residues. This chain's CDR3 is CASSDGTGLTEAFF. CDR3 nucleotide sequence: TGCGCCAGCAGCGACGGGACAGGGCTCACTGAAGCTTTCTTT.

V is TRBV7-2 and J is TRBJ1-2; D is ambiguous. Germline V gene data show CDR1 as SGHTA and CDR2 as FQGNSA. The length of the CDR3 is 14 residues. The V end lost 3 bases, the J end lost 0 bases, and 8 bases lay between the germline ends. CDR3 in DNA: TGTGCCAGCAGCTTTCCCTTTACTAACTATGGCTACACCTTC. It yields the protein CASSFPFTNYGYTF.

This sequence joins TRBV2 and TRBJ1-6; D is unclear. Per germline, CDR1 SNHLY and CDR2 FYNNEI. The V end lost 6 bases, the J end lost 7 bases, and 10 bases lay between the germline ends. The CDR3 runs to 13 residues. CDR3 bases: TGTGCCAGCAGACTGACGGAGAATTCACCCCTCCACTTT. Its translation is CASRLTENSPLHF.

The chain is built from TRBV18 and TRBJ2-7; D possibly uses TRBD1 or TRBD2 (5 bases each). The CDR3 totals 15 residues. The germline V and J ends were trimmed by 2 bases and 1 base, with 12 bases remaining between them. The germline gives CDR1 KGHSH, CDR2 LQKENI. Here the CDR3 reads CASSPGTVSSYEQYF. CDR3 nucleotides: TGTGCCAGCTCACCAGGGACGGTGAGTTCCTACGAGCAGTACTTC.

This clonotype was counted between two and nine times. DNA of the CDR3: TGCAGTGCAATAAAGGTGAACACCTACGAGCAGTACTTC. This gives the protein CSAIKVNTYEQYF. V and J are TRBV20-1 and TRBJ2-7, with no clear D. The germline V gene encodes CDR1 DFQATT and CDR2 SNEGSKA (reference sequence). Trimming shortened V by 6 bases and J by 2 bases, and 14 bases separated the two germline ends. The CDR3 runs to 13 residues.